Below are 18 T cell receptor beta chains sequenced from a single sample in a study of T cell responses to AZD1222 COVID-19 vaccine. Libraries were prepared by immunoSEQ multiplex PCR; TCRdb keeps only in-frame clonotypes and omits some of them. The sample lists nearly 90,000 clones, over 75% occurring once. Here the sequenced sample was peripheral blood, taken on day 0 of AZD1222 vaccination. The source is an adult in good health.

This chain links TRBV3-1 (or the pseudogene TRBV3-2) with TRBJ2-7; weak D call: TRBD1 (6 bases). Between the trimmed V and J ends, which lost 4 bases and 0 bases, there was a span of 16 bases. Germline V gene lookup returns CDR1 LGHDT and CDR2 YNNKEL (reference sequence). CDR3 length equals 16 residues. The CDR3 reads CASSPEDRFYSYEQYF. The CDR3 coding sequence is TGTGCCAGCAGCCCAGAAGACAGGTTCTACTCCTACGAGCAGTACTTC.

This clone has a handful of counts. V gene TRBV28 combines with J gene TRBJ1-4, with D unclear. Germline CDR1 is MDHEN and CDR2 is SYDVKM. Between the trimmed V and J ends, which lost 5 bases and 3 bases, there was a span of 7 bases. This CDR3 region has 13 residues. CDR3 protein: CASSPRANEKLFF. The CDR3, as DNA: TGTGCCAGCAGTCCTCGGGCTAATGAAAAACTGTTTTTT.

The rearrangement joins TRBV27 to TRBJ2-7; D ambiguous. V lost 1 base, J lost 0 bases, and 7 bases lay in between. The CDR3 is 14 residues long. Germline CDR1 reads MNHEY; CDR2 reads SMNVEV (reference sequence). Written as DNA, the CDR3 is TGTGCCAGCAGTTTATGGCCCGACTCCTACGAGCAGTACTTC. Encoded protein: CASSLWPDSYEQYF.

This chain uses TRBV29-1 with TRBJ2-1, with a possible D match to TRBD2 (6 bases). V lost 3 bases and J lost 4, with 13 bases in between. The CDR3 covers 14 residues. CDR1 and CDR2 (germline): SQVTM, ANQGSEA. The CDR3 loop reads CSVEASGPYNEQFF. The CDR3 DNA follows: TGCAGCGTTGAGGCCAGCGGGCCTTACAATGAGCAGTTCTTC.

The chain links TRBV23-1 to TRBJ2-7, with D uncertain. TRBV23-1 is given ORF status, its function remaining uncertain. This CDR3 has 14 amino acids. The V and J ends lost 4 bases and 6 bases respectively, with 16 bases between them. The CDR3 sequence is CASSRRPAYCEQYF. The CDR3 nucleotides are TGCGCCAGCAGTCGACGGCCGGCATATTGCGAGCAGTACTTC.

V gene TRBV9 combines with J gene TRBJ2-7; TRBD1 matches at 11 bases. V lost 3 bases, J lost 1 base, and 3 bases stayed unmatched. The length of the CDR3 is 15 residues. Germline V gene lookup returns CDR1 SGDLS and CDR2 YYNGEE. The CDR3 here is CASSEGQGVSYEQYF. CDR3 DNA sequence: TGTGCCAGCAGCGAGGGACAGGGGGTTTCCTACGAGCAGTACTTC.

This clone was counted a single time. This rearrangement joins TRBV30 to TRBJ1-5; TRBD1 might be the D (5 bases). This CDR3 is built from 12 residues. The germline V gene has CDR1 GTSNPN and CDR2 SVGIG (reference sequence). V was pared by 2 bases and J by 4 bases, with 6 bases between. In DNA form, the CDR3 reads TGTGCCTGGAGTTCAGGGAATCAGCCCCAGCATTTT. Protein sequence: CAWSSGNQPQHF.

The V call is TRBV19, the J call TRBJ2-1; 14 bases line up with TRBD2. V lost 1 base and J lost 1; bases outside the gene matches: 0. Germline V lookup: CDR1 LNHDA, CDR2 SQIVND (reference sequence). This CDR3 is built from 17 residues. CDR3 region: CASSIGLAGGSYNEQFF. The CDR3 DNA sequence: TGTGCCAGTAGTATAGGACTAGCGGGAGGGTCCTACAATGAGCAGTTCTTC. Full variable domain (outside the CDR3, taken from reference TRBV19 and TRBJ2-1): DGGITQSPKYLFRKEGQNVTLSCEQNLNHDAMYWYRQDPGQGLRLIYYSQIVNDFQKGDIAEGYSVSREKKESFPLTVTSAQKNPTAFYLCASSIGLAGGSYNEQFFGPGTRLTVL.

A single count supports this clone. The V and J genes are TRBV28 and TRBJ2-2; 16 bases fit TRBD2. CDR1 is MDHEN, CDR2 SYDVKM, per germline. V shed 6 bases, J shed 3 bases, and the junction held 7 bases outside the gene matches. The CDR3 covers 18 residues. The CDR3 region is CASSPGLAGGRDTGELFF. In DNA form, the CDR3 reads TGTGCCAGCAGCCCGGGACTAGCGGGAGGGCGGGACACCGGGGAGCTGTTTTTT.

The chain links TRBV20-1 to TRBJ1-6; D gene uncertain. V shed 1 base and J shed 6 bases, with 1 base lying between them. CDR1 DFQATT and CDR2 SNEGSKA come from the germline V gene (reference sequence). The CDR3 loop spans 11 amino acids. The CDR3 sequence: CSARVNSPLHF. As DNA, the CDR3 is TGCAGTGCTAGAGTTAATTCACCCCTCCACTTT.

The chain uses TRBV29-1 and TRBJ2-7, with 7 bases aligning to TRBD1. Germline CDR1 and CDR2: SQVTM and ANQGSEA. V was pared by 4 bases and J by 6 bases, with 6 bases of the junction left unmatched. The CDR3 length is 12 residues. Here the CDR3 DNA reads TGCAGCGTTGCTACAGGGGCTGGCGAGCAGTACTTC. The encoded protein is CSVATGAGEQYF.

The CDR3 is CASSLGTSGRRYEQYF. The CDR3 DNA reads TGTGCCAGCAGCTTAGGGACTAGCGGAAGAAGATACGAGCAGTACTTC. The chain couples TRBV7-2 to TRBJ2-7, with TRBD2 matching 10 bases. The J segment lost 4 bases and the V segment lost 1 base, leaving 7 bases of the junction unmatched. The CDR3 has 16 amino acids. The germline V gene has CDR1 SGHTA and CDR2 FQGNSA.

This CDR3 reads CASSQPDRGGELFF. DNA for the CDR3: TGTGCCAGCAGCCAGCCAGACAGGGGCGGGGAGCTGTTTTTT. V is TRBV3-1 (or the pseudogene TRBV3-2) and J is TRBJ2-2; 8 bases line up with TRBD1. CDR3 length: 14 residues. CDR1 is LGHDT and CDR2 is YNNKEL in the germline V gene (reference sequence). V trimming: 3 bases; J trimming: 7 bases; junction bases outside the gene matches: 4.

The rearrangement links TRBV19 to TRBJ1-4; 8 bases are shared with TRBD1. The CDR3 spans 15 residues. CDR1 is LNHDA, CDR2 SQIVND, per germline (reference sequence). V shed 3 bases and J 7 bases; nucleotides not matched to a gene: 7. The chain's CDR3 is CASSIMRTGPEKLFF. The CDR3 DNA follows: TGTGCCAGTAGTATTATGAGGACAGGGCCTGAAAAACTGTTTTTT.

J is TRBJ1-2 and V is TRBV7-2; unclear D gene. The CDR3 has 15 residues. In germline, CDR1 is SGHTA, CDR2 FQGNSA. V dropped 1 base and J dropped 2 bases, with 11 bases sitting between them. CDR3 bases: TGTGCCAGCAGCTTAGTTCGGGGAGGGAACTATGGCTACACCTTC. This gives the protein CASSLVRGGNYGYTF.

V is TRBV5-4 and J is TRBJ1-2; 10 nucleotides agree with TRBD1. After removal of 0 bases from V and 4 bases from J, the junction contained 3 bases not matched to a gene. The germline V gene encodes CDR1 SGHNT and CDR2 YYREEE (reference sequence). There are 15 residues in the CDR3. The CDR3 nucleotides read TGTGCCAGCAGCTTGGGGAGACAGGGGGCCTATGGCTACACCTTC. The encoded protein is CASSLGRQGAYGYTF.

This clone was seen just once. This sequence joins TRBV29-1 and TRBJ2-1; no definite D call. V was pared by 4 bases and J by 9 bases, with 10 bases between. Germline V gene sequence: CDR1 SQVTM, CDR2 ANQGSEA. The CDR3 runs 11 residues. CDR3 coding DNA: TGCAGCGTTGTGCCGGCCGGTGAGCAGTTCTTC. It codes for CSVVPAGEQFF.

This chain links TRBV5-4 with TRBJ1-1; tentatively, D is TRBD1 (6 bases). The germline V gene encodes CDR1 SGHNT and CDR2 YYREEE (reference sequence). The ends were cut back, 0 bases at V and 1 base at J, with 16 bases in the middle. This CDR3 is built from 17 residues. The CDR3 nucleotides read TGTGCCAGCAGCTTGGGAGTTGACAGGATGGGGAACACTGAAGCTTTCTTT. Translation gives CASSLGVDRMGNTEAFF.